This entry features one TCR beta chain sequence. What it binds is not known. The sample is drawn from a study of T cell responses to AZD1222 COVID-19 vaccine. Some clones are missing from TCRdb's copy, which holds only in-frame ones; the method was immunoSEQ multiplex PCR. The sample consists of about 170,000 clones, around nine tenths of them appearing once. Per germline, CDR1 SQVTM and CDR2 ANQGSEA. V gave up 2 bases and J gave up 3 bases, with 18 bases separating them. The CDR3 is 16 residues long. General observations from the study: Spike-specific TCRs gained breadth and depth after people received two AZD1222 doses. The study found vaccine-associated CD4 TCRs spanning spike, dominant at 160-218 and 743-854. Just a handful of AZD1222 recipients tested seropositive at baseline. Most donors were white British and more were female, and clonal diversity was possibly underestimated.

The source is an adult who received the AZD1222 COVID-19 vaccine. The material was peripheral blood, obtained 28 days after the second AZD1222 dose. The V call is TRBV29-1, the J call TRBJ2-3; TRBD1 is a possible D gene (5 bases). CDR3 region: CSVELGVGYRTDTQYF. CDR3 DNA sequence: TGCAGCGTTGAATTGGGCGTCGGTTACAGGACAGATACGCAGTATTTT.